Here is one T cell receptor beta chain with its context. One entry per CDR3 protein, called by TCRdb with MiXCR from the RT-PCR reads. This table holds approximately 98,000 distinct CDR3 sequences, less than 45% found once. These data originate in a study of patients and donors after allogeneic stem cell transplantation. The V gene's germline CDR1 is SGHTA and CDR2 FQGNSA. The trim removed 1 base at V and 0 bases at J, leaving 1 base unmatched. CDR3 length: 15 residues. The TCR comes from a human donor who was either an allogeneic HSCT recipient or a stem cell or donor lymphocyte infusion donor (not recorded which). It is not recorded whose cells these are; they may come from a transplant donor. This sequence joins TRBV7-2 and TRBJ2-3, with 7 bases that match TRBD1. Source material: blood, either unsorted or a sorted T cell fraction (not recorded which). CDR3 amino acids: CASSLEGASTDTQYF. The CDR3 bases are TGTGCCAGCAGCTTAGAGGGGGCGAGCACAGATACGCAGTATTTT.